This entry lists 15 T cell receptor beta chains sequenced from one sample in a study of CD8+ T cells in alopecia areata. RNA extraction was followed by reverse transcription into cDNA, which acted as the sequencing template. Clones were read by immunoSEQ multiplex PCR, and TCRdb kept only the in-frame ones, dropping some. The table has 150,000 or so clones, more than 75% seen once. The sample here was CD8+ T cells sorted from blood, taken at week 0. These receptors were collected from a human donor with alopecia areata.

The rearrangement joins TRBV4-1 to TRBJ2-2; D ambiguous. Trimming took off 3 bases at V and 6 bases at J, with 5 bases between the two ends. The CDR3 loop spans 12 amino acids. CDR1 and CDR2 (germline): MGHRA, YSYEKL. CDR3 sequence reads: CASSQDPGELFF. The DNA for the CDR3 is TGCGCCAGCAGCCAGGACCCCGGGGAGCTGTTTTTT.

The chain joins TRBV7-9 to TRBJ2-2; D tentatively reads TRBD1 or TRBD2 (5 bases each). This CDR3 is built from 16 residues. In germline, CDR1 is SEHNR, CDR2 FQNEAQ (reference sequence). Trimming left V 2 bases short and J 2 bases short, with 12 bases between. The CDR3 protein is CASSLPLGPNTGELFF. CDR3 coding DNA: TGTGCCAGCAGCTTACCTCTGGGACCAAACACCGGGGAGCTGTTTTTT.

The V and J genes are TRBV2 and TRBJ1-1; D unresolved. The germline gives CDR1 SNHLY, CDR2 FYNNEI. This CDR3 contains 11 residues. With 5 bases removed from V and 7 bases from J, the gap between germline ends came to 8 bases. CDR3 loop: CASSPGFEAFF. The CDR3 DNA reads TGTGCCAGCAGTCCCGGCTTTGAAGCTTTCTTT.

V and J are TRBV13 and TRBJ1-2; the D gene is possibly TRBD1 (6 bases). The CDR3 contains 14 residues. Germline V CDR1 and CDR2: PRHDT, FYEKMQ (reference sequence). V lost 2 bases and J 2 bases, leaving 9 bases between the germline ends. The CDR3 region has the DNA TGTGCCAGCAGCTTATTGACAGGAAACTATGGCTACACCTTC. It codes for CASSLLTGNYGYTF.

This clone has only one observation. The rearrangement joins TRBV27 to TRBJ2-1, with 10 bases fitting TRBD2. CDR1 MNHEY and CDR2 SMNVEV come from the germline V gene (reference sequence). The CDR3 is 16 amino acids. The V gene end was trimmed by 7 bases and the J gene end by 9 bases; junction bases not matched to a gene: 15. CDR3 nucleotides: TGTGCCAGCACCGAACGGAGCGGGAGGGCCTATGGTGAGCAGTTCTTC. Translated, it gives CASTERSGRAYGEQFF.

As DNA, the CDR3 is TGCGCCAGCAGCTCGGGACAGAGCTCCTACAATGAGCAGTTCTTC. Translated: CASSSGQSSYNEQFF. The chain has TRBV5-1 and TRBJ2-1, with 7 nucleotides matching TRBD1. Germline CDR1 and CDR2: SGHRS and YFSETQ. With 3 bases clipped from V and 0 bases from J, the junction kept 3 bases outside the gene matches. CDR3 length equals 15 residues. The full variable domain, in which reference TRBV5-1 and TRBJ2-1 provide the parts outside the CDR3, is KAGVTQTPRYLIKTRGQQVTLSCSPISGHRSVSWYQQTPGQGLQFLFEYFSETQRNKGNFPGRFSGRQFSNSRSEMNVSTLELGDSALYLCASSSGQSSYNEQFFGPGTRLTVL.

This rearrangement joins TRBV6-6 to TRBJ2-1; D unresolved. CDR3 length: 13 amino acids. V lost 5 bases, J lost 10 bases, and 15 bases lay in between. Germline assignment: CDR1 MNHNY and CDR2 SVGAGI (reference sequence). This chain's CDR3 is CASSPVHPGEQFF. The CDR3 bases are TGTGCCAGCAGTCCGGTCCATCCCGGGGAGCAGTTCTTC.

The chain recombines TRBV9 with TRBJ2-7; D not resolved. Trimming removed 3 bases from V and 1 base from J, with 8 bases in between. The CDR3 runs 13 residues. From germline, CDR1 is SGDLS and CDR2 YYNGEE. Here the CDR3 reads CASSALGSYEQYF. CDR3 DNA: TGTGCCAGCAGCGCACTCGGTTCCTACGAGCAGTACTTC.

The chain has TRBV4-2 and TRBJ1-2; D is ambiguous. This CDR3 is 11 amino acids long. The germline CDR1 and CDR2 sequences are LGHNA and YNFKEQ. V lost 0 bases, J lost 10 bases, and 6 bases lay in between. The CDR3 sequence: CASSQDRYYTF. CDR3 DNA: TGTGCCAGCAGCCAAGATAGATACTACACCTTC.

The chain joins TRBV2 to TRBJ2-7; the D gene is possibly TRBD1 (6 bases). V was pared by 8 bases and J by 2 bases, with 13 bases between. CDR3 size: 13 residues. Germline CDR1 and CDR2: SNHLY and FYNNEI. CDR3 sequence reads: CASQGQGPYEQYF. The CDR3 DNA is TGTGCCAGCCAGGGGCAGGGGCCCTACGAGCAGTACTTC.

V and J are TRBV6-5 and TRBJ2-2; 10 bases align to TRBD1. The CDR3 runs to 16 residues. With 2 bases clipped from V and 1 base from J, the junction kept 1 base outside the gene matches. CDR1 and CDR2 (germline): MNHEY, SVGAGI. CDR3 sequence reads: CASSYGQGENTGELFF. The CDR3 DNA is TGTGCCAGCAGTTACGGACAGGGGGAGAACACCGGGGAGCTGTTTTTT.

The chain couples TRBV13 to TRBJ1-6; the D gene is possibly TRBD1 (5 bases). V was clipped by 6 bases and J by 7 bases, with 7 bases between them. Germline assignment: CDR1 PRHDT and CDR2 FYEKMQ (reference sequence). This CDR3 has 12 residues. CDR3 in amino acids: CASRQENSPLHF. The DNA for the CDR3 is TGTGCCAGCAGACAGGAGAATTCACCCCTCCACTTT.

The CDR3 loop reads CASSRRQGAGEKLFF. CDR3 sequence (DNA): TGTGCCAGCAGCCGTCGTCAGGGGGCCGGTGAAAAACTGTTTTTT. The rearrangement uses TRBV13 and TRBJ1-4; 8 bases agree with TRBD1. Germline trimming cut 5 bases from V and 7 bases from J; bases unmatched to any gene: 9. In germline, CDR1 is PRHDT, CDR2 FYEKMQ (reference sequence). This CDR3 contains 15 residues. Looking up the rest from reference TRBV13 and TRBJ1-4 gives the full variable domain: AAGVIQSPRHLIKEKRETATLKCYPIPRHDTVYWYQQGPGQDPQFLISFYEKMQSDKGSIPDRFSAQQFSDYHSELNMSSLELGDSALYFCASSRRQGAGEKLFFGSGTQLSVL.

The chain carries TRBV6-5 and TRBJ2-1; 11 bases agree with TRBD2. This CDR3 region has 15 residues. V lost 6 bases, J lost 3 bases, and 4 bases stayed unmatched. CDR1 and CDR2 from the germline V gene are MNHEY and SVGAGI. CDR3 in amino acids: CASSSGTSGYNEQFF. CDR3 sequence (DNA): TGTGCCAGCAGCTCCGGGACTAGCGGCTACAATGAGCAGTTCTTC.

This clone was counted once. The chain has TRBV11-2 and TRBJ1-2, with D maybe TRBD1 (5 bases). V was clipped by 6 bases and J by 8 bases, with 22 bases between them. This CDR3 has 15 residues. Per the germline V gene, CDR1 is SGHAT and CDR2 is FQNNGV. CDR3 region: CASRPQWGDDGGYTF. The CDR3 DNA is TGTGCCAGCAGGCCACAATGGGGGGACGATGGAGGCTACACCTTC.